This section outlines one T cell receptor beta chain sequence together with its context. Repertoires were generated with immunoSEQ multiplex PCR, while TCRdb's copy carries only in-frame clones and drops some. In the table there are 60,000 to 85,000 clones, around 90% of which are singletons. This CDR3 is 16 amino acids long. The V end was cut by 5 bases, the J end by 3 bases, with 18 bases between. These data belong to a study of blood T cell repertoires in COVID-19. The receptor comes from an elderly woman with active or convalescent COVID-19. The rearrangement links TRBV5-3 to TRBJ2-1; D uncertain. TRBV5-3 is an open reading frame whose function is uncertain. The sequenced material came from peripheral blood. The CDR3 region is CARSPERSRGYNEQFF. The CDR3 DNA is TGTGCCAGAAGTCCGGAACGGAGTCGTGGCTACAATGAGCAGTTCTTC.